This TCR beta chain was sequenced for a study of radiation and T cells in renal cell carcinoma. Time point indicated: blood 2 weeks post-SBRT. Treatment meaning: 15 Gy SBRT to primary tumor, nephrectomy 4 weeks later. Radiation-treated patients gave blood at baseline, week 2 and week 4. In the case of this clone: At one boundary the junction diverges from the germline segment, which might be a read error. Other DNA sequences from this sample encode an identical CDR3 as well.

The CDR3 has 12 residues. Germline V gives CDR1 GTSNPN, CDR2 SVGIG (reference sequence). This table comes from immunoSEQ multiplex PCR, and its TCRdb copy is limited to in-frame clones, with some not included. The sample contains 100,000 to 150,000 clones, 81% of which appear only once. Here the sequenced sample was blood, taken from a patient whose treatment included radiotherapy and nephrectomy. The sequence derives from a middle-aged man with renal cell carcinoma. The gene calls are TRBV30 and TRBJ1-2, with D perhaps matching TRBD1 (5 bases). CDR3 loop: CAWSVEGTSYTF. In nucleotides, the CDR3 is TGCGCCTGGAGTGTGGAGGGGACGAGCTACACCTTC.